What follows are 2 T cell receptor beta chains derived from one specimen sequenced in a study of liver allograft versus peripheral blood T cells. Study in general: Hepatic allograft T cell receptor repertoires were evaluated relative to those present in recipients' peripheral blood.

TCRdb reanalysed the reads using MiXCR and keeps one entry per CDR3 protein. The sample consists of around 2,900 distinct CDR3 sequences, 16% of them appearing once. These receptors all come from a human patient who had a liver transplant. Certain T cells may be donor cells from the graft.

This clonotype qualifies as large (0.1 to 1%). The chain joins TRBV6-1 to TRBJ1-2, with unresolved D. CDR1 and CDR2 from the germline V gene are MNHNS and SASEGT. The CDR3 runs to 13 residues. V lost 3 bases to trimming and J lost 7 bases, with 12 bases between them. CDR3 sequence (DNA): TGTGCCAGCAGTGATTTAGGTCTCGCTGGCTACACCTTC. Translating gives CASSDLGLAGYTF.

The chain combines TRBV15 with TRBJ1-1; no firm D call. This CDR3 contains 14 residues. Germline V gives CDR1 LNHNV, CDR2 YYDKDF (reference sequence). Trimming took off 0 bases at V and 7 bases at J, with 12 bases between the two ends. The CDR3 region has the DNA TGTGCCACCAGCAGAGATAGTAGAGCGTTTGAAGCTTTCTTT. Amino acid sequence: CATSRDSRAFEAFF. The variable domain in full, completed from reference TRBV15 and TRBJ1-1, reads DAMVIQNPRYQVTQFGKPVTLSCSQTLNHNVMYWYQQKSSQAPKLLFHYYDKDFNNEADTPDNFQSRRPNTSFCFLDIRSPGLGDTAMYLCATSRDSRAFEAFFGQGTRLTVV.